This T cell receptor (beta chain) originates from a study of blood T cell repertoires in COVID-19. This CDR3 spans 18 amino acids. Germline loops: CDR1 GTSNPN, CDR2 SVGIG (reference sequence). Losses at the gene ends were 1 base for V and 1 base for J; bases not matched to a gene: 15. TCRdb's copy holds only in-frame clones and misses some; the assay was immunoSEQ multiplex PCR. The repertoire holds approximately 98,000 clones, with roughly 82% as singletons. Sequenced sample: peripheral blood. This TCR derives from an older man with acute or convalescent COVID-19. The V and J genes are TRBV30 and TRBJ1-1, with 7 bases fitting TRBD1. For the CDR3, the DNA is TGTGCCTGGAGTGGGAGGAGGTCCCTCAGGGGGGAGAACACTGAAGCTTTCTTT. It translates to CAWSGRRSLRGENTEAFF.